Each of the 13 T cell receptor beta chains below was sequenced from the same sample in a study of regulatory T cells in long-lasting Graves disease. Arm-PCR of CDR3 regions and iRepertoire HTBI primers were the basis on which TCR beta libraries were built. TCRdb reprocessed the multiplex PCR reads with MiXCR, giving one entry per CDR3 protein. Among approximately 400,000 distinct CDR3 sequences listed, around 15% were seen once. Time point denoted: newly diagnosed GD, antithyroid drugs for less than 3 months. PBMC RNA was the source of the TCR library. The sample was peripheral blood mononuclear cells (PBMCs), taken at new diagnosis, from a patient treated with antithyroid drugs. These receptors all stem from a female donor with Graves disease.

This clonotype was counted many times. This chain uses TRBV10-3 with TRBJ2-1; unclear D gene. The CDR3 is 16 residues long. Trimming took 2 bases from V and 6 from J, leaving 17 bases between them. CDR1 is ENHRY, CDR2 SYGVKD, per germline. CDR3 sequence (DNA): TGTGCCATCAGTGAGCAAGGCAGCCCTCCCTCCAATGAGCAGTTCTTC. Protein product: CAISEQGSPPSNEQFF.

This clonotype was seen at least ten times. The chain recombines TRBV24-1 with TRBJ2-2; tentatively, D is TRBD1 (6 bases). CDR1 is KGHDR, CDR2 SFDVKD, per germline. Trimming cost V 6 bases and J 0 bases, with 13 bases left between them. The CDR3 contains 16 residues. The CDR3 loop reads CATSSPRQANTGELFF. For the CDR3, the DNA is TGTGCCACCAGTTCCCCCCGACAGGCGAACACCGGGGAGCTGTTTTTT.

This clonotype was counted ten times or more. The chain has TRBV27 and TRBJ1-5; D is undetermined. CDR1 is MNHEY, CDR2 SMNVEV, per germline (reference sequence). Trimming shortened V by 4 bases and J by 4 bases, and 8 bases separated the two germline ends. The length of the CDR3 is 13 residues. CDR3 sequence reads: CASSSRGNQPQHF. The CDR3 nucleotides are TGTGCCAGCAGTTCCCGCGGGAATCAGCCCCAGCATTTT.

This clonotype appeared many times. In nucleotides, the CDR3 is TGTGCCAGCAGATCCGGACACGCAAACGGTGTAAAACTGTTTTTT. Protein product: CASRSGHANGVKLFF. V usage is TRBV7-9 and J usage is TRBJ1-4; tentatively, D is TRBD1 (5 bases). Germline V CDR1 and CDR2: SEHNR, FQNEAQ (reference sequence). CDR3 length: 15 amino acids. V was shortened by 6 bases and J by 10 bases, with 21 bases between the two germline ends.

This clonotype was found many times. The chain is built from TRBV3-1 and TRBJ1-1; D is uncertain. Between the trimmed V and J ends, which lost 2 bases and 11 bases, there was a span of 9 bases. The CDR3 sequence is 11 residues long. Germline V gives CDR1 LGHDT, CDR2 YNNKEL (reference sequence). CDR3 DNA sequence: TGTGCCAGCAGCCAATCTCATTTGGCTTTCTTT. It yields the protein CASSQSHLAFF.

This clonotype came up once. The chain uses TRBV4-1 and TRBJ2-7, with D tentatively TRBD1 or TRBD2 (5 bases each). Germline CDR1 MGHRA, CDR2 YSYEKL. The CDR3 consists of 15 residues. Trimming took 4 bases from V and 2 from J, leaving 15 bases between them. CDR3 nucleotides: TGCGCCAGCAGCCCCCGGGACGGCCTGCCCTACGAGCAGTACTTC. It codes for CASSPRDGLPYEQYF.

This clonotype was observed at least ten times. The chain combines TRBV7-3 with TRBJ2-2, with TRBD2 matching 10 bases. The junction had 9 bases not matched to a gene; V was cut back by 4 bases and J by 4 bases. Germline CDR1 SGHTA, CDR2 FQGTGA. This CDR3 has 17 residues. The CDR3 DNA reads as TGTGCCAGCAGCTCTGACAGCGGGGGGGCCGGCACCGGGGAGCTGTTTTTT. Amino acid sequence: CASSSDSGGAGTGELFF. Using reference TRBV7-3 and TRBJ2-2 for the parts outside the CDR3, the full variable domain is GAGVSQTPSNKVTEKGKYVELRCDPISGHTALYWYRQSLGQGPEFLIYFQGTGAADDSGLPNDRFFAVRPEGSVSTLKIQRTERGDSAVYLCASSSDSGGAGTGELFFGEGSRLTVL.

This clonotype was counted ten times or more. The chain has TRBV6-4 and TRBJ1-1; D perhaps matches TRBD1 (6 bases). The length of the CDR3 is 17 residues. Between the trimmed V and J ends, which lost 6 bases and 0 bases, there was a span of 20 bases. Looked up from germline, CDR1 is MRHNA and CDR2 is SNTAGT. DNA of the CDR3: TGTGCCAGCAGCCACAGGGTCCGGGGTCGGATGAACACTGAAGCTTTCTTT. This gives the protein CASSHRVRGRMNTEAFF.

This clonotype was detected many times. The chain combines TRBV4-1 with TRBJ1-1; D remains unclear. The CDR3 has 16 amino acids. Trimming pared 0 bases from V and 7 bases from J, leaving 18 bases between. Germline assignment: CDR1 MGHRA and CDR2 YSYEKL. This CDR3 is CASSQDGREVYFEAFF. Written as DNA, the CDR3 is TGCGCCAGCAGCCAAGACGGGAGGGAGGTATACTTTGAAGCTTTCTTT.

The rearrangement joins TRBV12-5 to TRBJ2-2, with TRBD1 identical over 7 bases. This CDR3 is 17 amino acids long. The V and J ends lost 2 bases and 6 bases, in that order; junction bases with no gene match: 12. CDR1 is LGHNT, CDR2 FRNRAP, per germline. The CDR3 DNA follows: TGTGCTAGTGGTTTGCCGAAGACAGGGTCCCCCTCCGGGGAGCTGTTTTTT. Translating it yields CASGLPKTGSPSGELFF.

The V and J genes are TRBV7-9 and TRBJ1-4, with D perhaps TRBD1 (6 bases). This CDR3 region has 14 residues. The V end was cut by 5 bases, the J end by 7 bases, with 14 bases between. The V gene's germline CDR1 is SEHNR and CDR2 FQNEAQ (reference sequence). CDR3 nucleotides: TGTGCCAGCAGCCCGGGACAAGGACGTGAAAAACTGTTTTTT. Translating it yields CASSPGQGREKLFF.

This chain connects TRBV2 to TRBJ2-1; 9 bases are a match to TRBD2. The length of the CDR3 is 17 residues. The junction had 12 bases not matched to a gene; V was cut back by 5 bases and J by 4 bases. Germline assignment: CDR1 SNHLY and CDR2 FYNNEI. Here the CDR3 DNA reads TGTGCCAGCAGTAAAAGGACCGGGACTAGCACTTACAATGAGCAGTTCTTC. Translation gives CASSKRTGTSTYNEQFF.

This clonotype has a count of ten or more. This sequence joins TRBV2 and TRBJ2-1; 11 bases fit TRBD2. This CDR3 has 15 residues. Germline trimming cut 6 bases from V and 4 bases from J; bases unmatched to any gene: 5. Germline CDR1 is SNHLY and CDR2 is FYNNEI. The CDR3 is CASSRLAGGYNEQFF. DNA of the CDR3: TGTGCCAGCAGCAGGCTAGCGGGGGGTTACAATGAGCAGTTCTTC.